These T cell receptor beta chains were read from a single sample in a study of read filtering for tumor transcriptome and immune sequencing. TCRdb recomputed calls from the reads with MiXCR, one row per CDR3 protein. The sample lists tens of thousands of distinct CDR3 sequences; roughly a fifth were seen once. What was sequenced was a population of CD138-negative cells sorted from bone marrow. The receptor source for this set is a donor aged 40 or older with multiple myeloma. CDR3s include the opening cysteine and the closing phenylalanine or tryptophan. A D gene is named only where the DNA matches it firmly. Each size is once, few, many, or a class for an expanded clone.

d_gene	v_gene	j_gene	len	abundance	CDR3nt	CDR3aa
TRBD2	TRBV6-2/TRBV6-3	TRBJ2-7	14	many	TGTGCCAGCAGTTACATGACTAGCGGTACCGAGCAGTACTTC	CASSYMTSGTEQYF
NA	TRBV6-5	TRBJ2-5	13	few	TGTGCCAGCATTTCGGTCACCCAAGAGACCCAGTACTTC	CASISVTQETQYF
NA	TRBV7-9	TRBJ2-5	14	many	TGTGCCAGCAGTTCCTCCGGGGTTCAAGAGACCCAGTACTTC	CASSSSGVQETQYF
TRBD2	TRBV2	TRBJ2-1	15	many	TGTGCCAGCAGTGAAACTAGCGGGGATTACAATGAGCAGTTCTTC	CASSETSGDYNEQFF
TRBD2	TRBV7-9	TRBJ2-5	16	many	TGTGCCAGCCAAGCCGGGACTAGCGGAGGAGCGGAGACCCAGTACTTC	CASQAGTSGGAETQYF
TRBD1	TRBV20-1	TRBJ2-7	14	many	TGCAGTGCTAGGGCAGGGGGTGGTGTCTACGAGCAGTACTTC	CSARAGGGVYEQYF
TRBD2	TRBV29-1	TRBJ2-1	16	many	TGCAGCGTTCCTTTCCAGCGGGGCTTATCCTACAATGAGCAGTTCTTC	CSVPFQRGLSYNEQFF
NA	TRBV5-1	TRBJ2-7	11	many	TGCGCCAGCAGCACCGCCTACGAGCAGTACTTC	CASSTAYEQYF
TRBD1	TRBV7-2	TRBJ2-7	13	many	TGTGCCACCACAATACAGGGGGACTACGAGCAGTACTTC	CATTIQGDYEQYF
TRBD1	TRBV7-9	TRBJ2-2	17	many	TGTGCCAGCAACTTTCCCCGGACAGGGATTGACACCGGGGAGCTGTTTTTT	CASNFPRTGIDTGELFF
NA	TRBV5-6	TRBJ1-1	14	many	TGTGCCAGCAGCTTGGTAGCGGCGGACACTGAAGCTTTCTTT	CASSLVAADTEAFF
NA	TRBV7-9	TRBJ1-6	15	many	TGTGCCAGCAGCCCCGTGGGGGCCTCGAATTCACCCCTCCACTTT	CASSPVGASNSPLHF
NA	TRBV29-1	TRBJ1-1	13	many	TGCAGCGTTGAAGCCCAGGGTGGAACTGAAGCTTTCTTT	CSVEAQGGTEAFF
NA	TRBV21-1	TRBJ1-5	10	many	TGTGCCAGCAGGGATCAGCCCCAGCATTTT	CASRDQPQHF
NA	TRBV29-1	TRBJ2-1	15	many	TGCAGCGTTGAATTTTTTGACAGACCCTACAATGAGCAGTTCTTC	CSVEFFDRPYNEQFF